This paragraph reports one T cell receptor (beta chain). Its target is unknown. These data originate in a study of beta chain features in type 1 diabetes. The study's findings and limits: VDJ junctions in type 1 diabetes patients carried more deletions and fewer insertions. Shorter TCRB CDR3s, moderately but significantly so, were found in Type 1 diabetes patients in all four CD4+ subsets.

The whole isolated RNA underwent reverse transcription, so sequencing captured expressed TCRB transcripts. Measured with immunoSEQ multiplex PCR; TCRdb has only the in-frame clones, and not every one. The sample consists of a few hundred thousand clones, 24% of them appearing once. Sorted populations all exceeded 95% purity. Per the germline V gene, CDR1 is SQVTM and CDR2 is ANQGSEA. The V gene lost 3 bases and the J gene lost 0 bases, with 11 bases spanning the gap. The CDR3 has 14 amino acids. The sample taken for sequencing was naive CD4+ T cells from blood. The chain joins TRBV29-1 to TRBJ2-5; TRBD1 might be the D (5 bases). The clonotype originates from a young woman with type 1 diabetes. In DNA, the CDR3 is TGCAGCGTTGATAGTTGGACACACCAAGAGACCCAGTACTTC. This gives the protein CSVDSWTHQETQYF.